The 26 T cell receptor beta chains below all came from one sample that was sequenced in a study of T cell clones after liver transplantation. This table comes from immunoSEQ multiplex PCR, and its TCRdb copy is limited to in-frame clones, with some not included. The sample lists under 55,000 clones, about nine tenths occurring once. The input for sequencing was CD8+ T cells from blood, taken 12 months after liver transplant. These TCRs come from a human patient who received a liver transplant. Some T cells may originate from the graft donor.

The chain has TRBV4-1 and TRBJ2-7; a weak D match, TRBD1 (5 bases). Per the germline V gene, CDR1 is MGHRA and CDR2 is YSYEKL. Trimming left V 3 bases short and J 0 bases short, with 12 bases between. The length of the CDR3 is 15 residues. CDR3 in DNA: TGCGCCAGCAGCCAGGAACTACAGGACTCCTACGAGCAGTACTTC. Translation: CASSQELQDSYEQYF.

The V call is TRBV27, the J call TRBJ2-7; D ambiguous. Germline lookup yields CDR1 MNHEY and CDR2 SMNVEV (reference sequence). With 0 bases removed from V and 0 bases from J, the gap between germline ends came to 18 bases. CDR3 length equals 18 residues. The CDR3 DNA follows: TGTGCCAGCAGTTTATCGGCGGCACAGAGCACCATCTCCTACGAGCAGTACTTC. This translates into CASSLSAAQSTISYEQYF.

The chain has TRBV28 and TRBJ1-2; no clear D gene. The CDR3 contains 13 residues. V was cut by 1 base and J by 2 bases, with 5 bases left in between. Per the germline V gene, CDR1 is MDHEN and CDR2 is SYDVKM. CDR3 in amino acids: CASSLSLNYGYTF. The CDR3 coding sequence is TGTGCCAGCAGTTTATCGTTGAACTATGGCTACACCTTC.

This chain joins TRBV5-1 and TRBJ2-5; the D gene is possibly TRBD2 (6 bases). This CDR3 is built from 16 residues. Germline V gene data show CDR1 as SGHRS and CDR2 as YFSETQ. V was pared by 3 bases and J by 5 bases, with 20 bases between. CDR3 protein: CASSYQGRSTVETQYF. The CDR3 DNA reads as TGCGCCAGCAGCTATCAAGGGAGGTCCACTGTGGAGACCCAGTACTTC.

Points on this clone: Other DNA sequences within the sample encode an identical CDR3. The CDR3 DNA follows: TGTGCCAGCAGTTTTACGGGAGGGTACTACGAGCAGTACTTC. This translates into CASSFTGGYYEQYF. The chain joins TRBV28 to TRBJ2-7, with 8 bases lining up with TRBD2. Germline CDR1 is MDHEN and CDR2 is SYDVKM. This CDR3 is built from 14 residues. The junction had 4 bases not matched to a gene; V was cut back by 3 bases and J by 3 bases.

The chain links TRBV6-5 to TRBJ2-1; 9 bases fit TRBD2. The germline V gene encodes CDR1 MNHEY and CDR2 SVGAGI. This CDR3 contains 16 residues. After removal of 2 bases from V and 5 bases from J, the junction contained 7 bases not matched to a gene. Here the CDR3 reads CASSYEREAIHNEQFF. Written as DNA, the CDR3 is TGTGCCAGCAGTTACGAGCGGGAGGCAATCCACAATGAGCAGTTCTTC.

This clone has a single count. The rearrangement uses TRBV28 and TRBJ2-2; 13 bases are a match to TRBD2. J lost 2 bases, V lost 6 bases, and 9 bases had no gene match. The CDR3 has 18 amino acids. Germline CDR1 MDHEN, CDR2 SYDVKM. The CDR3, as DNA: TGTGCCAGCAGGTACACTAGCGGGAGGGCCCCTAACACCGGGGAGCTGTTTTTT. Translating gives CASRYTSGRAPNTGELFF.

The CDR3 DNA reads TGTGCCAGCAAGAAGCGGGAGCAAGAGACCCAGTACTTC. It encodes CASKKREQETQYF. This chain links TRBV6-5 with TRBJ2-5, with 8 nucleotides matching TRBD2. The CDR3 extends over 13 amino acids. Germline V gives CDR1 MNHEY, CDR2 SVGAGI. V lost 7 bases to trimming and J lost 2 bases; unmatched junction nucleotides: 3.

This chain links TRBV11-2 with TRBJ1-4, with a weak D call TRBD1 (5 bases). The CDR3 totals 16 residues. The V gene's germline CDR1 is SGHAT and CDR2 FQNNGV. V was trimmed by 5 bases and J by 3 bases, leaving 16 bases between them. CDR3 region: CASSPGWDGANEKLFF. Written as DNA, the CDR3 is TGTGCCAGCAGCCCCGGTTGGGACGGGGCTAATGAAAAACTGTTTTTT.

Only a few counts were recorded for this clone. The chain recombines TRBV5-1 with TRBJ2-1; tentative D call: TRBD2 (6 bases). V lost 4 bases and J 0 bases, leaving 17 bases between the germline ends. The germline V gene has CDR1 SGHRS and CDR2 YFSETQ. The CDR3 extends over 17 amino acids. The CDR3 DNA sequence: TGCGCCAGCAGCCCCCTAGGGGCGGGGTTCTCCTACAATGAGCAGTTCTTC. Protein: CASSPLGAGFSYNEQFF.

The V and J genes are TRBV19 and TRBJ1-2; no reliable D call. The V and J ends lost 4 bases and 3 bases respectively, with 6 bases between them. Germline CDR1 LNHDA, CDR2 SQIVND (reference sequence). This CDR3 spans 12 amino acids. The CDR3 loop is CASSTDYYGYTF. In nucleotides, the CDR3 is TGTGCCAGTAGTACAGATTACTATGGCTACACCTTC.

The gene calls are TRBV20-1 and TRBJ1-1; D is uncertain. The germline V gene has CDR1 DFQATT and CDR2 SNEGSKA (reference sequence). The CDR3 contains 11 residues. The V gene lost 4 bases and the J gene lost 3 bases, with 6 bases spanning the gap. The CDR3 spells CSATSYTEAFF. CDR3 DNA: TGCAGTGCTACCAGTTACACTGAAGCTTTCTTT.

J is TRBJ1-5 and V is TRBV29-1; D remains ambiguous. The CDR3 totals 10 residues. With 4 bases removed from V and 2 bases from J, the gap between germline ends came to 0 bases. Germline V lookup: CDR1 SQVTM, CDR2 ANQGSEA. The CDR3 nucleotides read TGCAGCGTTGGCAATCAGCCCCAGCATTTT. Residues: CSVGNQPQHF.

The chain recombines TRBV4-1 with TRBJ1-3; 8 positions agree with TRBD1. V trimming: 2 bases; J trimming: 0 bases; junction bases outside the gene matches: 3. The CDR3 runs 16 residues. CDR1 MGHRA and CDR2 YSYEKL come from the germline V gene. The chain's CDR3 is CASSQSRGLSGNTIYF. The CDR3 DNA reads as TGCGCCAGCAGCCAATCCAGGGGGCTCTCTGGAAACACCATATATTTT.

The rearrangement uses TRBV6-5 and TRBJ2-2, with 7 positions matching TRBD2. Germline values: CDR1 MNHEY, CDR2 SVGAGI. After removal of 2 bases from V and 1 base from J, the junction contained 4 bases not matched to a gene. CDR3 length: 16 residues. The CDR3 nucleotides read TGTGCCAGCAGTTACCTTGCTAGCGGGAACACCGGGGAGCTGTTTTTT. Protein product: CASSYLASGNTGELFF.

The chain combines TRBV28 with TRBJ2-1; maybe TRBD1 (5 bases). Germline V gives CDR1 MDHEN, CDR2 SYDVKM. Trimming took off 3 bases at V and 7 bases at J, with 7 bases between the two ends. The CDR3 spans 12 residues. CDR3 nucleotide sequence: TGTGCCAGCAGTTTTGGACATAATGAGCAGTTCTTC. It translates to CASSFGHNEQFF. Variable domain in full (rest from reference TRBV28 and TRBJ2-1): DVKVTQSSRYLVKRTGEKVFLECVQDMDHENMFWYRQDPGLGLRLIYFSYDVKMKEKGDIPEGYSVSREKKERFSLILESASTNQTSMYLCASSFGHNEQFFGPGTRLTVL.

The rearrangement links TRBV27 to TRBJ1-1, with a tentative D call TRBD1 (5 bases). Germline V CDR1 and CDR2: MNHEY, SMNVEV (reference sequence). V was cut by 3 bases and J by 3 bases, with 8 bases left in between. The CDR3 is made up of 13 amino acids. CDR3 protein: CASSFGGDTEAFF. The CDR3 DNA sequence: TGTGCCAGCAGTTTTGGGGGTGACACTGAAGCTTTCTTT.

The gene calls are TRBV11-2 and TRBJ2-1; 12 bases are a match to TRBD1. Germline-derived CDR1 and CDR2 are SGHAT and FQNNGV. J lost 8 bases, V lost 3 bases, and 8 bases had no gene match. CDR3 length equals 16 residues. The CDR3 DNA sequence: TGTGCCAGCAGCTTGGGCGGGACAGGGGGCAGGCATGAGCAGTTCTTC. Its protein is CASSLGGTGGRHEQFF.

CDR3: CASSQERDDNQPQHF. CDR3 coding DNA: TGCGCCAGCAGCCAAGAAAGGGATGACAATCAGCCCCAGCATTTT. The gene calls are TRBV4-1 and TRBJ1-5; D not certain. The CDR3 spans 15 residues. Germline assignment: CDR1 MGHRA and CDR2 YSYEKL. Trimming removed 0 bases at V and 3 bases at J, with 9 bases between.

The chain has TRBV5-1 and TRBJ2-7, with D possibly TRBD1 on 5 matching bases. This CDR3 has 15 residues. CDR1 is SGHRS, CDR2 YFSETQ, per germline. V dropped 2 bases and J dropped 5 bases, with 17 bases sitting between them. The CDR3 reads CASSFGKGNSDEQYF. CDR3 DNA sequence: TGCGCCAGCAGCTTCGGAAAGGGGAATTCGGACGAGCAGTACTTC.

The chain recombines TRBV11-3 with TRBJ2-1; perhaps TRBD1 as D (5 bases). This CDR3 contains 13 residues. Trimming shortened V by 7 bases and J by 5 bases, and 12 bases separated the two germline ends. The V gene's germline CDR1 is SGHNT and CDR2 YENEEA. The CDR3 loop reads CASTIWGHNEQFF. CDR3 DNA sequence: TGTGCCAGCACCATCTGGGGCCACAATGAGCAGTTCTTC.

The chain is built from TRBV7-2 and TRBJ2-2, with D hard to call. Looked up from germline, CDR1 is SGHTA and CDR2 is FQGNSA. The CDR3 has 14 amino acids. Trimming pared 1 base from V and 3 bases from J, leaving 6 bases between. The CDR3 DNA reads TGTGCCAGCAGCTTAGAACCCTACACCGGGGAGCTGTTTTTT. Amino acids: CASSLEPYTGELFF.

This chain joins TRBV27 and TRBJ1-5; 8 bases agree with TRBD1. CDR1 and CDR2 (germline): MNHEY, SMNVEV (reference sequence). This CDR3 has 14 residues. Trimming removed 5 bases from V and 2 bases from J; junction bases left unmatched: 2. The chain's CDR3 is CASSQTGGNQPQHF. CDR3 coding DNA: TGTGCCAGCAGTCAGACAGGGGGCAATCAGCCCCAGCATTTT.

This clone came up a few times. The CDR3 bases are TGTGCCAGCAGCCCTCAATGGGCGGGATTAACGGGGAATGAGCAGTTCTTC. Its protein product is CASSPQWAGLTGNEQFF. The rearrangement uses TRBV7-2 and TRBJ2-1, with D possibly TRBD2 on 6 matching bases. Germline V lookup: CDR1 SGHTA, CDR2 FQGNSA. V was pared by 5 bases and J by 7 bases, with 24 bases between. The CDR3 is 17 residues long.

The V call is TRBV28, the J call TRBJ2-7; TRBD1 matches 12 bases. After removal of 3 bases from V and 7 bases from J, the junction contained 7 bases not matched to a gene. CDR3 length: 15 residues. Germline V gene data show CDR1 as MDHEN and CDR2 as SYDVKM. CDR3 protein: CASSFPGQGAWEQYF. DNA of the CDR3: TGTGCCAGCAGTTTTCCGGGACAGGGGGCCTGGGAGCAGTACTTC.

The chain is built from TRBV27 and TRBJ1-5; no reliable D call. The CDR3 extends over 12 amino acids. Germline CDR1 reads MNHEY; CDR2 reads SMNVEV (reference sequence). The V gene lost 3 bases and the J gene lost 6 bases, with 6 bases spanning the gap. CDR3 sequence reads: CASSLYGQPQHF. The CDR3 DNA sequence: TGTGCCAGCAGTTTGTACGGTCAGCCCCAGCATTTT.